This T cell receptor beta chain was sequenced in a study of monozygotic twins with inflammatory bowel disease. Study findings and constraints: Especially where disease activity was present, IBD patients had fewer clonotypes in common with others than healthy twins did. Researchers reported no repertoire similarity difference between concordant and discordant twins, possibly from limited power.

In the case of this clonotype: The antigen is unknown.

The CDR3 runs 13 residues. The germline gives CDR1 MNHEY, CDR2 SVGAGI. The quantity of total RNA per TCR library was about 3,700 ng. The study subjected TCRalpha and TCRbeta cDNA to two nested PCRs of 16 and 9 cycles. TCRdb re-called the 5' RACE reads and gives one entry per CDR3 protein, without DNA. Here the sample table reports roughly 170,000 distinct CDR3 sequences. This receptor was identified in a human donor with ulcerative colitis or Crohn's disease, or a healthy co-twin of an affected twin (not recorded which). The chain links TRBV6-5 to TRBJ1-1. The specimen sequenced was blood. The CDR3 is CASSFSYRGGAFF.